This T cell receptor (beta chain) was profiled in a study of CD8+ T cells in alopecia areata. Extracted RNA was reverse transcribed into cDNA, the sequencing template. Profiling relied on immunoSEQ multiplex PCR, and the TCRdb table lists in-frame clones only, not all of them. Here the sample spans about 190,000 clones, over 55% being singletons. The CDR3 is 15 amino acids. CDR1 and CDR2 from the germline V gene are SGDLS and YYNGEE. V lost 0 bases, J lost 3 bases, and 9 bases lay in between. Treatment denoted: oral pan-JAK inhibitor, 5-10 mg twice daily. Sorted populations comprised CD4+ and CD8+ T cells obtained from PBMCs.

The chain joins TRBV9 to TRBJ1-4, with unresolved D. This sample comprised CD4+ T cells sorted from blood, obtained at week 24, from a patient treated with tofacitinib. This receptor was identified in a human donor with alopecia areata. The DNA of the CDR3 is TGTGCCAGCAGCGTAGGGGCAGCTCCTAATGAAAAACTGTTTTTT. Residues: CASSVGAAPNEKLFF.